This record concerns one T cell receptor (beta chain) sequence. This clone was observed once. It has no known antigen specificity. No much larger clone exists at a distance of one base, and base qualities are not known. The time point label, read with the paper, signifies: resected brain tissue, or blood drawn just prior to surgery. The surgery cases showing the highest brain T cell transcript signatures were chosen for TCR beta chain sequencing of brain tissue and, when available, of blood. Before surgery, the patients had been given at least one anti-epileptic drug. The TCR-sequenced patients were children whose drug-resistant epilepsy was caused by tuberous sclerosis complex, focal cortical dysplasia, Rasmussen encephalitis or hemimegalencephaly. Blood samples were collected immediately before the epilepsy surgery. The Monarch genomic DNA purification kit was used to extract bulk genomic DNA from unsorted brain tissue and from whole blood.

This sample was included in a study of brain T cells in children with intractable seizures (dated by TCRdb to 2020 to 2023). At the level of the whole study: A NanoString immunology panel was first used to screen resected brain tissue from more than 40 pediatric epilepsy surgery cases for immune gene transcripts. Of the roughly twelve selected surgery cases, pre-surgery blood was also sequenced for eight, so four had brain tissue only. General study outcomes and caveats: Sequencing depth differed between pre- and post-surgery blood, so clones missing from the pre-surgery sample may reflect undersampling. The patients' HCMV serostatus was not known, and viral specificity was inferred solely from CDR3 sequence similarity.

The CDR3, cysteine through phenylalanine, is 15 amino acids long. Only the CDR3 DNA stays, 45 bases, in frame from base 1. The germline V gene yields SGHVS for CDR1 and FQNEAQ for CDR2. The germline ends are 12 bases apart after V is trimmed by 1 base and J by 2 bases. The immunoSEQ assay was applied to genomic DNA to generate the TCR beta chain sequences. The authors' analysis ran thus. CDR3 sequences that did not begin with the conserved framework cysteine at position 104 were removed manually. Clonality was calculated as one minus the normalized Shannon's Diversity Index, with values ranging from 0 (maximal diversity) to 1 (oligoclonal). To check whether a given CDR3 had different frequencies in two samples, for example brain versus blood, chi-squared comparison-of-proportions tests were used. Public clonotypes were identified by searching immuneACCESS, and similarity to known antiviral clonotypes was assessed with the VDJdb browser. Held by TCRdb, this immuneACCESS table contains in-frame sequences only and omits some clones. Under half of the omission traces to an unresolved V gene where checked; the cause of the rest is unknown. From that table come the V and J calls and clone size; the DNA was used to work out D and trimming. The sample contains about 80,000 clones, about 90% of them found a single time. Less than 30% of the sample is taken by the ten largest.

The chain is assembled from TRBV7-8 and TRBJ2-7; a tentative D match to TRBD2 spans 5 bases. This specimen was peripheral blood, taken at surgery. The TCR sequence derives from a girl aged 2-15 years with Rasmussen encephalitis and intractable seizures. The nucleotide sequence is given as TGTGCCAGCAGCTTAGGGCGGGCCCCCACCTACGAGCAGTACTTC. It translates as CASSLGRAPTYEQYF.